Below, one T cell receptor (beta chain) is given with its context. TCRdb reanalysed the 5' RACE reads using MiXCR and keeps one entry per CDR3 protein. Altogether some 320,000 distinct CDR3 sequences are present, roughly 8.7% being singletons, with the ten largest covering 3% to 4%. This sample is drawn from a study of T cells after yellow fever vaccination. Germline V gene sequence: CDR1 MNHEY, CDR2 SVGAGI. CDR3 length: 15 residues. V was shortened by 0 bases and J by 2 bases, with 11 bases between the two germline ends. This chain links TRBV6-5 with TRBJ2-7, with D perhaps matching TRBD1 or TRBD2 (6 bases each). The sequence was collected from a man between 18 and 35 years old who received the YFV17D yellow fever vaccine. This sample comprised CD4+ T cells sorted from PBMCs, obtained 5 days after the yellow fever booster vaccination. Written as DNA, the CDR3 is TGTGCCAGCAGTTACTCTGGGGGGCAAACCTACGAGCAGTACTTC. The encoded protein is CASSYSGGQTYEQYF.